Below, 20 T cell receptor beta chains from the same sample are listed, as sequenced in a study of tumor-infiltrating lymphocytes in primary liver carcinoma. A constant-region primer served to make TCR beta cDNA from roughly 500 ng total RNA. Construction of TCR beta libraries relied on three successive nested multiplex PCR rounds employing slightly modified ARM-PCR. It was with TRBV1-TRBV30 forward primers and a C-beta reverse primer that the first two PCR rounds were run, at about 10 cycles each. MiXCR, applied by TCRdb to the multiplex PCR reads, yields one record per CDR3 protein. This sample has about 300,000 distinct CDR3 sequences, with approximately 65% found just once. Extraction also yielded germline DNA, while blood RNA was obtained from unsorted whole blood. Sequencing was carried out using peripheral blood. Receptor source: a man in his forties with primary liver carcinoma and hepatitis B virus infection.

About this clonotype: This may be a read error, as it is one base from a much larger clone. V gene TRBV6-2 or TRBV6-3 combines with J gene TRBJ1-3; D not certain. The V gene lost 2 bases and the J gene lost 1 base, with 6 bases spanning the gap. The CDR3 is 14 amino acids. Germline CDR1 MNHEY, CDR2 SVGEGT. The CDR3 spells CASSYGGSGNTIYF. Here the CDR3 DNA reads TGTGCCAGCAGTTACGGAGGATCTGGAAACACCATATATTTT.

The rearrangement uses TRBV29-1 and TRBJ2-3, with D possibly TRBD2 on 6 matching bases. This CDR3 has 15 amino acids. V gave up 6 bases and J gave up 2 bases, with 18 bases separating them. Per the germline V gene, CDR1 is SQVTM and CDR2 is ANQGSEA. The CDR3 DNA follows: TGCAGCGTGCAGACTACCGGGAGTCTCACAGATACGCAGTATTTT. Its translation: CSVQTTGSLTDTQYF.

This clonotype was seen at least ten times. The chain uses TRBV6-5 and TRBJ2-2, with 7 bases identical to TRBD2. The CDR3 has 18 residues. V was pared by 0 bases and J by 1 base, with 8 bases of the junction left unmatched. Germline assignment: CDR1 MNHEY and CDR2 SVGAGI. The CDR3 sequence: CASSYSIFGGGNTGELFF. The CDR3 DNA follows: TGTGCCAGCAGTTACTCGATATTTGGGGGGGGGAACACCGGGGAGCTGTTTTTT.

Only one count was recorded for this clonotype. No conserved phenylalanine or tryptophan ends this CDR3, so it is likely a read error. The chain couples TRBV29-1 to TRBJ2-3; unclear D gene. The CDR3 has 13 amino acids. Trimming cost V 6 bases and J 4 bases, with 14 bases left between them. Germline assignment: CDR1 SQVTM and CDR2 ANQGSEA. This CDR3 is CSVGLGSADTQYV. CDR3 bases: TGCAGCGTGGGCTTAGGAAGCGCAGATACGCAGTATGTT.

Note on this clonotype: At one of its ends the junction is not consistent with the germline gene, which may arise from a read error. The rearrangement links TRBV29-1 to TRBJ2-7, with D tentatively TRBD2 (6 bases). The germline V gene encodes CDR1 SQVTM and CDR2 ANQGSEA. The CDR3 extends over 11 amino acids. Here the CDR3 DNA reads TGCAGCGTTTTAGCGGCCTACGAGCATTACTTC. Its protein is CSVLAAYEHYF.

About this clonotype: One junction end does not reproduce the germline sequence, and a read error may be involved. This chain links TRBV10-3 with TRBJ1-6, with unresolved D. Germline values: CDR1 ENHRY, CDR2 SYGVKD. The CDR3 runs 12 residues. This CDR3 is CAICEPQTPLHF. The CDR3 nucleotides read TGTGCCATCTGTGAACCGCAGACACCCCTCCACTTT.

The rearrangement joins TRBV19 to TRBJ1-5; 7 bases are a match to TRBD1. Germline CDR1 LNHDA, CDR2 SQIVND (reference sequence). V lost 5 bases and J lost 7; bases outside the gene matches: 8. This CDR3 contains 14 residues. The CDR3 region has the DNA TGTGCCAGTAGTGCGGGACAGTATGGCCAGCCCCAGCATTTT. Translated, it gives CASSAGQYGQPQHF.

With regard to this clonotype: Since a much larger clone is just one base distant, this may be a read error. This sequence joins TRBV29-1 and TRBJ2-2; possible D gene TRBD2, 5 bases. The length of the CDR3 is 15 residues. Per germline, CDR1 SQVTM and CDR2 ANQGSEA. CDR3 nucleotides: TGCAGCGTTCCTAATCCGCAGGAGAACACCGGGGATCTGTTTTTT. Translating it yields CSVPNPQENTGDLFF.

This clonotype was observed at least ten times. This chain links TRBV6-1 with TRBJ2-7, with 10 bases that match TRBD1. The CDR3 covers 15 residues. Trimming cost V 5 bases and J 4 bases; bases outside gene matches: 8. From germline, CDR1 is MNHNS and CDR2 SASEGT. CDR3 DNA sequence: TGTGCCAGCAGTTCGACAGGGGGCTATGGGTACGAGCAGTACTTC. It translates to CASSSTGGYGYEQYF.

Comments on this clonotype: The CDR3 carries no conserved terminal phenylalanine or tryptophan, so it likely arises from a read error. The CDR3 nucleotides are TGCGCCAGCAGCTTGCTATCGAGGGGGGGAACAGAGACCCAGTACCTC. It yields the protein CASSLLSRGGTETQYL. This rearrangement joins TRBV5-1 to TRBJ2-5; D might be TRBD2 (7 bases). The CDR3 is made up of 16 amino acids. Trimming removed 1 base at V and 4 bases at J, with 17 bases between. CDR1 is SGHRS and CDR2 is YFSETQ in the germline V gene.

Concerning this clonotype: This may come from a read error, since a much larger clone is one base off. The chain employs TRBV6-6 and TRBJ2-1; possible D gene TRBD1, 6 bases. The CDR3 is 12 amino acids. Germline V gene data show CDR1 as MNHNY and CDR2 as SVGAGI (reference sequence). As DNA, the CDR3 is TGTGCCAGCAGGGGGACAAGGGACGAGCCGTTCTTC. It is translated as CASRGTRDEPFF.

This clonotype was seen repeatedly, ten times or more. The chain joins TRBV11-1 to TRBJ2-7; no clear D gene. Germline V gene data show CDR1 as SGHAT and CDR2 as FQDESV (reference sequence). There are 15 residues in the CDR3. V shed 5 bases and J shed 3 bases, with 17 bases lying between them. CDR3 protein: CASSAAASSVYEQYF. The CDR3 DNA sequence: TGTGCCAGCAGCGCCGCGGCCAGTTCGGTCTACGAGCAGTACTTC.

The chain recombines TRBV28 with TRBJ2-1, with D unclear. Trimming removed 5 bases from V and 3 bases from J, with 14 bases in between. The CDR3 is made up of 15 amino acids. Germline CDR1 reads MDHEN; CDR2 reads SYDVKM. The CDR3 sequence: CASSPYTSYYNEQFF. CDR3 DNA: TGTGCCAGCAGTCCGTACACGAGCTACTACAATGAGCAGTTCTTC.

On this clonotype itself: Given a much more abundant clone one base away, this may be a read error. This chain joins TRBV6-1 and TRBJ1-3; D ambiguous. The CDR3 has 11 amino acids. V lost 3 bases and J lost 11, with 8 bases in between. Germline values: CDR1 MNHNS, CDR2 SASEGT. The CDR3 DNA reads TGTGCCAGCAGTGAGTCCGCCTCCATATATTTT. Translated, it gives CASSESASIYF.

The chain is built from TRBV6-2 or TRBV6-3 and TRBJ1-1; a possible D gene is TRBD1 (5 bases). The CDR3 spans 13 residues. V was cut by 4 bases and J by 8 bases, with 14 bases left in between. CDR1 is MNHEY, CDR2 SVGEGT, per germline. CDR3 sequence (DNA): TGTGCCAGCAGTTCCATCAGGGTTGGCGAAGCTTTCTTT. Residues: CASSSIRVGEAFF.

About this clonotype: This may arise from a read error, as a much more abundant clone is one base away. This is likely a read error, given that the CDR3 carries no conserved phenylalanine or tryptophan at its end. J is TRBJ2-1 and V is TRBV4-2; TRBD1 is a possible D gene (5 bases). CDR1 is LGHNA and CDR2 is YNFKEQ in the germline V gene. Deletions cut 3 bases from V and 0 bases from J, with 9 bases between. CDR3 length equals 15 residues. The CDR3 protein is CASSHDSFSYNEQFS. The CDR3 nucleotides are TGTGCCAGCAGCCATGACAGTTTCTCCTACAATGAGCAGTTCTCC.

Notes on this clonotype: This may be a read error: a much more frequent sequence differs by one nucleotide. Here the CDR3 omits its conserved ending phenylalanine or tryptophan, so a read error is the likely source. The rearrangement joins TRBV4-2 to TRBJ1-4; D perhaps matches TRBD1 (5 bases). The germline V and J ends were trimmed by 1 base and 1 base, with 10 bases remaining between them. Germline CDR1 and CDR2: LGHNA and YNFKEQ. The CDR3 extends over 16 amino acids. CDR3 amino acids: CASSQVRGETNEKLFL. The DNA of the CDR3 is TGTGCCAGCAGCCAAGTTAGGGGAGAAACTAATGAAAAACTGTTTCTT.

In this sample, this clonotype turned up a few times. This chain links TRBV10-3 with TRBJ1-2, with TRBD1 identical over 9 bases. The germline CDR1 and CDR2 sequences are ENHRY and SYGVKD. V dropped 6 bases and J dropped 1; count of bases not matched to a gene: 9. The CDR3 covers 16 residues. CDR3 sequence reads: CAIRRTGVQDNYGYTF. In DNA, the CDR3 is TGTGCCATCAGAAGGACAGGGGTCCAAGATAACTATGGCTACACCTTC.

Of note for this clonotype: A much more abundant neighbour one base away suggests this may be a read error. This chain's CDR3 is CSVGTTYERYF. In DNA, the CDR3 is TGCAGCGTCGGGACAACCTACGAGCGGTACTTC. The chain combines TRBV29-1 with TRBJ2-7, with D possibly TRBD1 on 6 matching bases. This CDR3 comprises 11 residues. Germline V gives CDR1 SQVTM, CDR2 ANQGSEA.

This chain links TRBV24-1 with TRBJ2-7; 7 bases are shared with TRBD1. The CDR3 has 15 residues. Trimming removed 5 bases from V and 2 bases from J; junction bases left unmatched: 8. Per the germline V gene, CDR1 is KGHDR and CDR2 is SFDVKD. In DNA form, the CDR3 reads TGTGCCACCAGTGCCTTGACAGGGCTCGCCTACGAGCAGTACTTC. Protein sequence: CATSALTGLAYEQYF.